The 32 T cell receptor beta chains reported below all come from one sample, sequenced in a study of shared clonotypes between healthy human individuals. TCRdb's copy holds only in-frame clones and misses some; the assay was immunoSEQ multiplex PCR. The sample includes roughly 2,500,000 clones, more than 85% of them seen just once. Input material: naive CD4+ T cells from PBMCs. Documented subset: CD45RA+ positively selected. Receptors originate from a man aged 18 to 29 in good health. Some clones in this sample may be carry-over from other donors' samples.

The chain employs TRBV19 and TRBJ2-4; tentative D call: TRBD2 (5 bases). Per germline, CDR1 LNHDA and CDR2 SQIVND (reference sequence). Trimming removed 0 bases from V and 5 bases from J, with 14 bases in between. This CDR3 is 16 amino acids long. The CDR3 region is CASSIDPTSYENIQYF. The CDR3 coding sequence is TGTGCCAGTAGTATAGATCCCACTAGTTACGAAAACATTCAGTACTTC.

The chain couples TRBV19 to TRBJ1-5, with D hard to call. CDR1 LNHDA and CDR2 SQIVND come from the germline V gene (reference sequence). The CDR3 is made up of 16 amino acids. V was shortened by 8 bases and J by 2 bases, with 19 bases between the two germline ends. The CDR3 loop reads CASGSAPGGGNQPQHF. The CDR3 region has the DNA TGTGCCAGTGGGAGTGCCCCGGGTGGGGGCAATCAGCCCCAGCATTTT.

This sequence joins TRBV5-1 and TRBJ2-2; 14 nucleotides match TRBD2. The germline V gene encodes CDR1 SGHRS and CDR2 YFSETQ. The ends lost 3 bases at V and 4 bases at J; junction bases unmatched: 8. This CDR3 contains 18 residues. The DNA for the CDR3 is TGCGCCAGCAGCTCCGGGACTAGCGGGAGCACTGGCACCGGGGAGCTGTTTTTT. Amino acids: CASSSGTSGSTGTGELFF.

The V and J genes are TRBV28 and TRBJ1-2, with D unclear. The germline V gene encodes CDR1 MDHEN and CDR2 SYDVKM. There are 15 residues in the CDR3. The V and J ends lost 4 bases and 3 bases respectively, with 15 bases between them. This chain's CDR3 is CASSSPGGSHYGYTF. The CDR3 coding sequence is TGTGCCAGCAGTTCACCGGGAGGGTCGCACTATGGCTACACCTTC.

The V call is TRBV28, the J call TRBJ2-1; 12 bases line up with TRBD2. CDR1 and CDR2 (germline): MDHEN, SYDVKM. This CDR3 spans 17 amino acids. Germline trimming cut 5 bases from V and 9 bases from J; bases unmatched to any gene: 14. CDR3 sequence (DNA): TGTGCCAGCAGTCTCGGACTAGCGGGATTTAGATCGAGTGAGCAGTTCTTC. Translating it yields CASSLGLAGFRSSEQFF.

The CDR3 reads CASSLWARRTEAFF. The DNA of the CDR3 is TGTGCCAGCAGTTTGTGGGCTCGCCGGACTGAAGCTTTCTTT. The chain joins TRBV28 to TRBJ1-1, with no clear D. Germline assignment: CDR1 MDHEN and CDR2 SYDVKM. The CDR3 contains 14 residues. V lost 3 bases and J 5 bases, leaving 13 bases between the germline ends.

This sequence joins TRBV29-1 and TRBJ1-2; possibly TRBD1 for D (5 bases). From germline, CDR1 is SQVTM and CDR2 ANQGSEA. The CDR3 totals 13 residues. Trimming removed 5 bases at V and 2 bases at J, with 12 bases between. CDR3 bases: TGCAGCGTTCGGTCTGGGGCGAACTATGGCTACACCTTC. This gives the protein CSVRSGANYGYTF.

J is TRBJ2-7 and V is TRBV30; no firm D call. CDR3 length: 12 amino acids. Germline-derived CDR1 and CDR2 are GTSNPN and SVGIG (reference sequence). V was clipped by 2 bases and J by 3 bases, with 8 bases between them. The CDR3 coding sequence is TGTGCCTGGAGTCCTCAGAGCTACGAGCAGTACTTC. Its translation is CAWSPQSYEQYF.

This clone appeared once. The chain links TRBV6-1 to TRBJ1-2; unclear D gene. This CDR3 has 15 residues. Germline CDR1 MNHNS, CDR2 SASEGT. Between the trimmed V and J ends, which lost 3 bases and 4 bases, there was a span of 15 bases. In nucleotides, the CDR3 is TGTGCCAGCAGTGAGGAGGGAGGAGGTGGCTATGGCTACACCTTC. It encodes CASSEEGGGGYGYTF.

The chain recombines TRBV28 with TRBJ2-7; 10 nucleotides line up with TRBD2. The J segment lost 7 bases and the V segment lost 6 bases, leaving 12 bases of the junction unmatched. The CDR3 extends over 15 amino acids. From germline, CDR1 is MDHEN and CDR2 SYDVKM. The CDR3 protein is CASSPTSGDLREQYF. The CDR3 DNA sequence: TGTGCCAGCAGCCCTACTAGCGGGGACCTCCGTGAGCAGTACTTC. Full variable domain (missing parts from reference TRBV28 and TRBJ2-7): DVKVTQSSRYLVKRTGEKVFLECVQDMDHENMFWYRQDPGLGLRLIYFSYDVKMKEKGDIPEGYSVSREKKERFSLILESASTNQTSMYLCASSPTSGDLREQYFGPGTRLTVT.

Details on this clone: This specimen includes other DNA sequences encoding the same CDR3. The rearrangement joins TRBV6-5 to TRBJ2-5; D perhaps matches TRBD2 (5 bases). CDR1 is MNHEY and CDR2 is SVGAGI in the germline V gene. Trimming took 0 bases from V and 2 from J, leaving 7 bases between them. CDR3 length: 14 amino acids. The CDR3 spells CASSYSGGQETQYF. The CDR3 DNA reads as TGTGCCAGCAGTTACTCAGGAGGACAAGAGACCCAGTACTTC.

The genes are TRBV28 and TRBJ1-2; 8 nucleotides agree with TRBD1. The CDR3 has 16 residues. The trim removed 5 bases at V and 8 bases at J, leaving 16 bases unmatched. Germline CDR1 MDHEN, CDR2 SYDVKM. CDR3 sequence: CASSPLPGQGKYGYTF. The CDR3 DNA is TGTGCCAGCAGTCCGCTTCCCGGACAGGGAAAATACGGCTACACCTTC.

J is TRBJ2-7 and V is TRBV7-3; D unresolved. The CDR3 is made up of 16 amino acids. Per the germline V gene, CDR1 is SGHTA and CDR2 is FQGTGA. The V gene lost 5 bases and the J gene lost 1 base, with 18 bases spanning the gap. CDR3 protein: CASSPTGVTASYEQYF. CDR3 nucleotides: TGTGCCAGCAGCCCCACCGGTGTAACGGCATCCTACGAGCAGTACTTC.

This chain links TRBV10-1 with TRBJ2-7, with D perhaps TRBD2 (6 bases). CDR3 length: 13 residues. Looked up from germline, CDR1 is WNHNN and CDR2 is SYGVQD (reference sequence). Trimming cost V 2 bases and J 2 bases, with 7 bases left between them. CDR3 sequence (DNA): TGCGCCAGCAGTGAGCGACTAGCCTACGAGCAGTACTTC. Protein product: CASSERLAYEQYF.

CDR3 residues: CASSPQPSRNTEAFF. The CDR3, as DNA: TGTGCCAGCTCACCACAACCGTCCAGGAACACTGAAGCTTTCTTT. The V and J genes are TRBV18 and TRBJ1-1; D not certain. This CDR3 is 15 amino acids long. Germline CDR1 KGHSH, CDR2 LQKENI. The V and J ends lost 1 base and 1 base respectively, with 10 bases between them.

The chain uses TRBV11-1 and TRBJ1-2, with D perhaps matching TRBD1 (5 bases). Germline loops: CDR1 SGHAT, CDR2 FQDESV (reference sequence). The CDR3 has 15 residues. Trimming left V 4 bases short and J 4 bases short, with 16 bases between. The CDR3 is CASSSARGSGYGYTF. As DNA, the CDR3 is TGTGCCAGCAGCTCCGCGAGGGGATCGGGCTATGGCTACACCTTC.

V and J are TRBV6-1 and TRBJ2-5; 16 bases map to TRBD2. Germline trimming cut 3 bases from V and 4 bases from J; bases unmatched to any gene: 2. The CDR3 consists of 16 residues. Germline values: CDR1 MNHNS, CDR2 SASEGT. CDR3 nucleotide sequence: TGTGCCAGCAGTGATGGGACTAGCGGGAGGGGAGAGACCCAGTACTTC. It yields the protein CASSDGTSGRGETQYF.

This rearrangement joins TRBV29-1 to TRBJ1-1, with D possibly being TRBD1 (5 bases). The CDR3 is 14 residues long. From germline, CDR1 is SQVTM and CDR2 ANQGSEA. Trimming took off 6 bases at V and 2 bases at J, with 16 bases between the two ends. For the CDR3, the DNA is TGCAGCGTACTAGTTCGGGGCTCTAACACTGAAGCTTTCTTT. It specifies CSVLVRGSNTEAFF.

The chain's CDR3 is CASSLDGTVQETQYF. The CDR3 DNA reads TGCGCCAGCAGCTTGGACGGGACAGTACAAGAGACCCAGTACTTC. This chain joins TRBV5-1 and TRBJ2-5, with 7 bases aligning to TRBD1. This CDR3 is 15 amino acids long. From germline, CDR1 is SGHRS and CDR2 YFSETQ. The trim removed 0 bases at V and 2 bases at J, leaving 4 bases unmatched.

The chain carries TRBV11-2 and TRBJ2-7; D ambiguous. Deletions cut 5 bases from V and 0 bases from J, with 14 bases between. Germline assignment: CDR1 SGHAT and CDR2 FQNNGV. This CDR3 region has 15 residues. For the CDR3, the DNA is TGTGCCAGCAGCCCTTGGGCACTTTACTCCTACGAGCAGTACTTC. It translates to CASSPWALYSYEQYF.

The V and J genes are TRBV4-3 and TRBJ2-3; TRBD2 aligns across 7 bases. Per the germline V gene, CDR1 is LGHNA and CDR2 is YSLEER. Trimming removed 3 bases from V and 4 bases from J; junction bases left unmatched: 13. This CDR3 is built from 17 residues. This CDR3 reads CASSQSSWGGVPDTQYF. CDR3 DNA sequence: TGCGCCAGCAGCCAGTCCTCATGGGGAGGGGTACCAGATACGCAGTATTTT.

On this clone itself: The identical CDR3 is also encoded by other nucleotide sequences in the sample. The DNA for the CDR3 is TGTGCCAGCAGCGTAGAACCCCAAGAGACCCAGTACTTC. It translates to CASSVEPQETQYF. V usage is TRBV9 and J usage is TRBJ2-5; D is ambiguous. V was pared by 0 bases and J by 1 base, with 4 bases between. The germline V gene has CDR1 SGDLS and CDR2 YYNGEE. There are 13 residues in the CDR3.

The chain combines TRBV28 with TRBJ2-7; 9 bases fit TRBD2. J gave up 1 base and V 3 bases, and 4 bases lay outside the gene matches. The germline gives CDR1 MDHEN, CDR2 SYDVKM. CDR3 length equals 15 residues. The CDR3 sequence is CASSFRGRGSYEQYF. The CDR3 DNA follows: TGTGCCAGCAGTTTTCGCGGGAGGGGGTCCTACGAGCAGTACTTC.

This clone showed up just once. The chain carries TRBV28 and TRBJ1-2; unclear D gene. Trimming took 8 bases from V and 6 from J, leaving 19 bases between them. Germline CDR1 reads MDHEN; CDR2 reads SYDVKM. This CDR3 is 14 amino acids long. CDR3 nucleotides: TGTGCCAGCGCTCGTACGGACGGTTCGAATGGCTACACCTTC. Translated, it gives CASARTDGSNGYTF.

This chain uses TRBV27 with TRBJ2-2, with TRBD2 matching 10 bases. The CDR3 spans 18 residues. V lost 10 bases, J lost 0 bases, and 14 bases stayed unmatched. Germline V gives CDR1 MNHEY, CDR2 SMNVEV (reference sequence). DNA for the CDR3: TGTGCCACCAGGGGAGCTAGCGGGAGAGTAGCGAACACCGGGGAGCTGTTTTTT. Protein sequence: CATRGASGRVANTGELFF.

J is TRBJ1-5 and V is TRBV19; D possibly corresponds to TRBD1 (6 bases). Germline CDR1 LNHDA, CDR2 SQIVND (reference sequence). This CDR3 is built from 14 residues. The V gene lost 5 bases and the J gene lost 7 bases, with 15 bases spanning the gap. CDR3 amino acids: CASSSTGPSQPQHF. DNA of the CDR3: TGTGCCAGTAGTTCCACAGGGCCAAGCCAGCCCCAGCATTTT.

The chain has TRBV27 and TRBJ2-3; D is possibly TRBD2 (6 bases). This CDR3 spans 18 amino acids. Per the germline V gene, CDR1 is MNHEY and CDR2 is SMNVEV (reference sequence). Trimming removed 5 bases from V and 4 bases from J, with 25 bases in between. The DNA for the CDR3 is TGTGCCAGCAGTCCCCTGGTCTCGAGCGCGGGGCCCCCAGATACGCAGTATTTT. This encodes CASSPLVSSAGPPDTQYF.

This clone occurred once. The gene calls are TRBV5-6 and TRBJ2-7, with D perhaps assigned TRBD1 or TRBD2 (5 bases each). V gave up 4 bases and J gave up 2 bases, with 16 bases separating them. Germline lookup yields CDR1 SGHDT and CDR2 YYEEEE. The CDR3 consists of 15 residues. CDR3 sequence (DNA): TGTGCCAGCAGCGTCCTCCCGGGGCCGACCTACGAGCAGTACTTC. This codes for CASSVLPGPTYEQYF.

CDR3 sequence (DNA): TGTGCCAGCAGTCCGACGAAGGTTACCGGGGAGCTGTTTTTT. It translates to CASSPTKVTGELFF. This chain links TRBV28 with TRBJ2-2; no clear D. V was clipped by 5 bases and J by 5 bases, with 12 bases between them. The CDR3 is 14 residues long. Germline CDR1 reads MDHEN; CDR2 reads SYDVKM.

The genes are TRBV6-6 and TRBJ1-6; no clear D gene. Trimming cost V 5 bases and J 13 bases, with 9 bases left between them. Germline values: CDR1 MNHNY, CDR2 SVGAGI (reference sequence). The CDR3 consists of 11 residues. CDR3 DNA sequence: TGTGCCAGCAGTGATAGGGCGCCCCTCCACTTT. Amino acid sequence: CASSDRAPLHF.

J is TRBJ2-1 and V is TRBV28; D is possibly TRBD2 (5 bases). V was trimmed by 5 bases and J by 3 bases, leaving 11 bases between them. The CDR3 has 14 amino acids. Looked up from germline, CDR1 is MDHEN and CDR2 is SYDVKM. CDR3 nucleotides: TGTGCCAGCAGTGTGAGACTACACTACAATGAGCAGTTCTTC. It encodes CASSVRLHYNEQFF. Together with reference TRBV28 and TRBJ2-1, the CDR3 gives the full variable domain: DVKVTQSSRYLVKRTGEKVFLECVQDMDHENMFWYRQDPGLGLRLIYFSYDVKMKEKGDIPEGYSVSREKKERFSLILESASTNQTSMYLCASSVRLHYNEQFFGPGTRLTVL.

This chain uses TRBV7-2 with TRBJ1-1; no firm D call. V shed 4 bases and J shed 0 bases, with 12 bases lying between them. CDR3 length: 15 amino acids. CDR1 is SGHTA and CDR2 is FQGNSA in the germline V gene. CDR3 amino acids: CASSYLTAMNTEAFF. The CDR3 DNA sequence: TGTGCCAGCAGCTACCTTACAGCTATGAACACTGAAGCTTTCTTT. The full variable domain, completed using reference TRBV7-2 and TRBJ1-1, is GAGVSQSPSNKVTEKGKDVELRCDPISGHTALYWYRQSLGQGLEFLIYFQGNSAPDKSGLPSDRFSAERTGGSVSTLTIQRTQQEDSAVYLCASSYLTAMNTEAFFGQGTRLTVV.